This entry features one T cell receptor beta chain sequence. Its specificity is unknown. This CDR3 has 14 residues. The ends were cut back, 7 bases at V and 7 bases at J, with 19 bases in the middle. Germline V gives CDR1 MNHNS, CDR2 SASEGT. The sample comes from a study of cytomegalovirus exposure and HLA in healthy donors. Findings and limits, study-wide: CMV antigen specificity of a few CMV-associated chains was confirmed in vitro. Earlier results showed most TCR beta V segments being productive about 90% or about 30% of the time. An assumption of roughly uniform sequencing depth across donors underlay the presence/absence analyses.

The study ran its PCR with 60 Vbeta and 13 Jbeta primers. Repertoires were generated with immunoSEQ multiplex PCR, while TCRdb's copy carries only in-frame clones and drops some. The data show some 120,000 clones, 75% to 85% seen once. The source of this sequence is a man between 45 and 60 years old in good health and CMV-seronegative. The chain joins TRBV6-1 to TRBJ1-2; tentatively, D is TRBD1 (5 bases). Sequenced sample: PBMCs. The CDR3 spells CASTMGEGIGGYTF. CDR3 bases: TGTGCCAGCACCATGGGGGAGGGTATCGGTGGCTACACCTTC.